This T cell receptor beta chain was documented in a study of human T cells and chemical hapten exposure. This clonotype was found a few times. The sample's time point: patch test 3, about 24 weeks after DPC sensitization. Treatment reported: therapeutic diphenylcyclopropenone sensitization with weekly scalp DPC. In TCRdb, the RACE reads were re-called with MiXCR into one record per CDR3 protein. The sample has 97,000 or so distinct CDR3 sequences; less than 35% are singletons. CDR1 LGHNA and CDR2 YNFKEQ come from the germline V gene. The CDR3 contains 15 residues. Trimming removed 1 base at V and 0 bases at J, with 6 bases between.

This sample comprised whole blood, obtained in connection with sensitization to the hapten diphenylcyclopropenone (DPC). This TCR was sampled from a man aged 35 to 55 with alopecia areata. Some clones in this sample may be carry-over from other donors' samples. This rearrangement joins TRBV4-2 to TRBJ2-2, with no clear D. For the CDR3, the DNA is TGTGCCAGCAGCCAAGGCGCCGCGAACACCGGGGAGCTGTTTTTT. Its translation: CASSQGAANTGELFF.